This T cell receptor (beta chain) was recovered during a study of T-cell memory formation after mild COVID-19 (dated by TCRdb to the early 2020s). As for the study more broadly: TCR sequence clusters from the two donors were largely donor specific. In a couple of donors, T-cell clones that expanded and contracted after mild COVID-19 were tracked by sequencing TCRalpha and TCRbeta repertoires over time. The cohort was made up of two young adult volunteers, one female and one male, who were previously healthy.

The sequencer listed for this sample is Illumina NovaSeq 6000. TCRalpha and TCRbeta cDNA libraries were built by 5'RACE with constant-segment primers, adding sample barcodes and unique molecular identifiers. RNA was extracted from every sample with Trizol reagent. Libraries were amplified in two PCR steps, with a second sample barcode and Illumina TruSeq adapters added in the second step. The libraries were sequenced on an Illumina NovaSeq using 2 x 150 bp paired-end reads. The authors processed their data as follows. With migec v1.2.7, reads were demultiplexed and then collapsed into UMI-guided consensus sequences. With mixcr v2.1.11, UMI consensuses were aligned to TRA and TRB V and J templates and assembled into clonotypes. A clonotype was counted as expanded or contracted only when both edgeR and NoisET called the clonotype significant, with the noise models trained on biological replicates. For edgeR calls, the cutoffs were a false discovery rate-adjusted p below 0.01 and a log2 fold-change threshold of 1. As an exploratory analysis of dynamics, max-normalized trajectories of the 1000 most abundant clonotypes were examined by PCA with hierarchical clustering. Each responding clone was given a CD4 or CD8 phenotype based on the CD4+ and CD8+ repertoires, which had been sequenced separately. TCRdb passed the public sequencing reads through fastp at Q25 and MiXCR, retaining productive beta sequences. Duplicate CDR3 protein sequences are folded into a single record with the most common DNA and genes. The V and J calls were determined by TCRdb, not by the authors. Here the sample has fewer than 450,000 distinct CDR3 sequences; 20% to 25% occur a single time. The ten largest account for 8.8% of the sample.

Ficoll-Paque density gradient centrifugation was used to isolate PBMCs. The paper's findings and limits, for the study overall: SARS-CoV-2 specificity was not confirmed for the second-wave clones peaking on day 37. The detection of some responding clones in pre-infection memory suggests that pre-existing cross-reactive memory T cells joined the SARS-CoV-2 response. Balanced CD4/CD8 phenotypes were observed for clones contracting from day 15 to 85, whereas a bias towards CD4+ was observed for a second wave of clones expanding from day 15 to 37. Contracting CD4+ clones appeared mostly in the CM and EM memory subsets, whereas CD8+ clones were enriched in EMRA. Only two mild cases were covered by the study, and larger cohorts that include severe cases with pre-infection samples were considered necessary.

At the junction V is shortened by 4 bases and J by 8 bases; bases outside the gene matches: 9. Looking up the germline V gene yields CDR1 SGHRS and CDR2 YFSETQ. The CDR3, from cysteine to phenylalanine, totals 14 residues. The kept DNA is CDR3 alone, 42 bases in frame from the first base. A word on this clonotype: Its cognate antigen has yet to be identified. No quality values exist for individual bases; no much larger clone is one base distant.

This sequence originates from an adult woman who had mild COVID-19 (a few samples of this study predate the infection). The sample titles of this study are shuffled in the database, so cell type and time point are left out; the donor was told from shared clones. Sequenced: PBMCs or a T cell subset sorted from them (not recorded which). In this chain, TRBV5-1 is recombined with TRBJ2-1; 7 central nucleotides agree with TRBD2. CDR3 protein: CASSPSRGFDEQFF. The DNA reads as follows: TGCGCCAGCAGCCCCTCGCGGGGGTTCGATGAGCAGTTCTTC.